This T cell receptor beta chain was retrieved from a study of post-analysis software for immune sequencing data. The wider study: The patients showed relapsing-remitting, secondary progressive and progressive-relapsing multiple sclerosis courses.

The CDR3 loop spans 13 amino acids. The V gene's germline CDR1 is LGHNA and CDR2 YSLEER. Trimming took off 1 base at V and 9 bases at J, with 10 bases between the two ends. Overall study findings and caveats: F measure grouped same-batch samples tightly together. Roughly five TRBV segments, including TRBV5-6, TRBV5-1 and TRBV20-1, were more frequent in patients than controls.

There are a few counts of this clonotype. What it binds is unknown. Unique molecular identifiers were built into the TCR beta cDNA libraries. The source material, about 0.9 to 11 million T cells, gave rise to 500,000 or so cDNA molecules. TCRdb passed the PCR reads through MiXCR, listing each CDR3 protein once. The data hold roughly 800,000 distinct CDR3 sequences, with 40% to 55% observed a single time. The sequence was collected from a girl aged 10-17 years with multiple sclerosis. The chain joins TRBV4-3 to TRBJ1-5; D not certain. Sample: blood. CDR3 nucleotides: TGCGCCAGCAGCCAAGCAATTGAGTTGCCCCAGCATTTT. It translates to CASSQAIELPQHF.